This T cell receptor (beta chain) was identified during a study of CD8+ T cells in alopecia areata. Extracted RNA was reverse transcribed, and the resulting cDNA served as sequencing template. Assay: immunoSEQ multiplex PCR; the TCRdb copy retains only in-frame clones and omits some. Among roughly 76,000 clones listed, over 25% were seen once. Sample treatment: oral pan-JAK inhibitor, 5-10 mg twice daily. Germline V gives CDR1 SQVTM, CDR2 ANQGSEA. Trimming removed 7 bases at V and 3 bases at J, with 18 bases between. The CDR3 is 15 amino acids. The origin of this receptor is a human donor with alopecia areata. The material was CD8+ T cells sorted from blood, obtained at week 4, from a patient treated with tofacitinib. This rearrangement joins TRBV29-1 to TRBJ2-2; D could derive from TRBD1 or TRBD2 (6 bases each). The CDR3 loop reads CSGLGWGADTGELFF. CDR3 bases: TGCAGCGGGCTAGGTTGGGGGGCCGACACCGGGGAGCTGTTTTTT.